Each of the 24 T cell receptor beta chains below was sequenced from the same sample in a study of shared clonotypes between healthy human individuals (dated by TCRdb to 2019 to 2021). CD8 naive samples were obtained by positive selection for CCR7 among CD45RO-negative cells, yielding a CD45RA+CCR7+ population from which TemRA cells were excluded. The library was generated by the immunoSEQ multiplex PCR assay. The source is immuneACCESS, and TCRdb retained only in-frame sequences with V and J called. Part of the clones is not carried over; for the studies checked, unresolved V genes explain less than half of this, and the remainder is unexplained. The sample yields more than 2 million clones; around 95% were counted once. The top ten constitute around 1.7% of the sample. Sequenced input: naive CD8+ T cells from PBMCs. The sample's cell subset or site label, in plain terms: CD45RA+CCR7+. The receptors stem from a man between 18 and 29 years old in good health. Some clones in this sample may be carry-over from other donors' samples.

This sequence joins TRBV19 and TRBJ1-5, with D possibly TRBD1 on 5 matching bases. V lost 3 bases and J 7 bases, leaving 13 bases between the germline ends. There are 14 residues in the CDR3. From germline, CDR1 is LNHDA and CDR2 SQIVND (reference sequence). In DNA, the CDR3 is TGTGCCAGTAGTATGGGCAGGGTGAGGCAGCCCCAGCATTTT. It encodes CASSMGRVRQPQHF.

The chain joins TRBV10-2 to TRBJ2-3; D might be TRBD1 or TRBD2, each matching 6 bases. The germline V gene has CDR1 WSHSY and CDR2 SAAADI. Trimming stripped 5 bases from V and 6 bases from J, with 12 bases between. The CDR3 is 13 amino acids. CDR3 bases: TGCGCCAGCAGTTGGGGGGCGTTTGATACGCAGTATTTT. The encoded protein is CASSWGAFDTQYF.

Concerning this clone itself: Other DNA sequences in the sample encode the same CDR3. J is TRBJ2-5 and V is TRBV29-1; D tentatively fits TRBD1 or TRBD2 (6 bases each). The assigned J gene may be wrong: the sequence end matches TRBJ2-7 better. The length of the CDR3 is 13 residues. Germline V gene lookup returns CDR1 SQVTM and CDR2 ANQGSEA. DNA for the CDR3: TGCAGCGTTGTGGGGGGCTCCTCCTACGAGCAGTACTTC. Protein: CSVVGGSSYEQYF.

This clone is a singleton in its sample. The rearrangement joins TRBV7-9 to TRBJ2-7; 8 bases are shared with TRBD2. The germline V gene has CDR1 SEHNR and CDR2 FQNEAQ (reference sequence). The V segment lost 5 bases and the J segment 3 bases; nucleotides outside the gene matches: 12. This CDR3 is built from 16 residues. The CDR3 DNA sequence: TGTGCCAGCAGCCCCGGGGGGGCGGGAGGTGTCTACGAGCAGTACTTC. It yields the protein CASSPGGAGGVYEQYF.

The CDR3 spells CASSFGLDGYEQYF. The CDR3 DNA reads as TGTGCCAGCAGTTTTGGACTAGATGGCTACGAGCAGTACTTC. The rearrangement uses TRBV27 and TRBJ2-7; 7 nucleotides agree with TRBD2. V lost 3 bases and J lost 3; bases outside the gene matches: 5. The CDR3 covers 14 residues. In germline, CDR1 is MNHEY, CDR2 SMNVEV (reference sequence).

V gene TRBV11-2 combines with J gene TRBJ2-5; 7 nucleotides line up with TRBD2. Germline lookup yields CDR1 SGHAT and CDR2 FQNNGV. The CDR3 has 15 amino acids. The V gene end was trimmed by 3 bases and the J gene end by 4 bases; junction bases not matched to a gene: 8. The CDR3: CASSFKRGLRETQYF. In DNA, the CDR3 is TGTGCCAGCAGCTTCAAGCGGGGCCTCCGAGAGACCCAGTACTTC.

This clone appeared once. The chain links TRBV27 to TRBJ2-4, with unresolved D. The CDR3 consists of 14 residues. The germline V gene encodes CDR1 MNHEY and CDR2 SMNVEV (reference sequence). V lost 4 bases and J 0 bases, leaving 7 bases between the germline ends. CDR3 DNA sequence: TGTGCCAGCAGTTCACGGATAGCCAAAAACATTCAGTACTTC. As protein: CASSSRIAKNIQYF.

This chain joins TRBV9 and TRBJ2-1; D unresolved. V lost 1 base to trimming and J lost 6 bases, with 8 bases between them. This CDR3 region has 13 residues. From germline, CDR1 is SGDLS and CDR2 YYNGEE. The CDR3 DNA follows: TGTGCCAGCAGCGTAAACCAAGCCAATGAGCAGTTCTTC. Protein sequence: CASSVNQANEQFF.

CDR3 DNA sequence: TGTGCCAGCAGCTGGCCGACAGGGCTCGCCAAAAACATTCAGTACTTC. Translation gives CASSWPTGLAKNIQYF. V usage is TRBV13 and J usage is TRBJ2-4; 7 nucleotides agree with TRBD1. Germline CDR1 PRHDT, CDR2 FYEKMQ (reference sequence). J lost 1 base, V lost 4 bases, and 7 bases had no gene match. The CDR3 covers 16 residues.

The chain combines TRBV27 with TRBJ2-2; tentatively, D is TRBD1 (6 bases). The CDR3 extends over 16 amino acids. Germline V gives CDR1 MNHEY, CDR2 SMNVEV (reference sequence). V gave up 4 bases and J gave up 3 bases, with 15 bases separating them. CDR3 region: CASSSSSAGDTGELFF. Written as DNA, the CDR3 is TGTGCCAGCAGTTCCAGTAGTGCAGGGGACACCGGGGAGCTGTTTTTT.

This chain joins TRBV11-2 and TRBJ1-1; TRBD1 aligns across 12 bases. J lost 0 bases, V lost 3 bases, and 5 bases had no gene match. The CDR3 runs to 17 residues. Per the germline V gene, CDR1 is SGHAT and CDR2 is FQNNGV. The CDR3 DNA follows: TGTGCCAGCAGCTTGGCCGGGACAGGGGGCCTGAACACTGAAGCTTTCTTT. Residues: CASSLAGTGGLNTEAFF.

Note on this clone: This sample also contains other DNA sequences that code for the same CDR3. This chain uses TRBV27 with TRBJ1-5; D remains unclear. With 3 bases removed from V and 2 bases from J, the gap between germline ends came to 8 bases. Germline V lookup: CDR1 MNHEY, CDR2 SMNVEV (reference sequence). This CDR3 comprises 14 residues. The CDR3 here is CASSFRGGNQPQHF. DNA for the CDR3: TGTGCCAGCAGTTTTCGCGGTGGCAATCAGCCCCAGCATTTT.

The J gene is TRBJ1-2, the V gene TRBV6-5; TRBD1 matches at 7 bases. This CDR3 is built from 14 residues. The V gene's germline CDR1 is MNHEY and CDR2 SVGAGI. V lost 0 bases, J lost 8 bases, and 6 bases stayed unmatched. The CDR3, as DNA: TGTGCCAGCAGTTACTCCCCAGGGGGTATGGGCTACACCTTC. Protein: CASSYSPGGMGYTF.

V gene TRBV11-2 combines with J gene TRBJ2-7, with D uncertain. CDR1 and CDR2 (germline): SGHAT, FQNNGV. The CDR3 consists of 12 residues. The V end lost 4 bases, the J end lost 2 bases, and 6 bases lay between the germline ends. CDR3 in amino acids: CASSSYPYEQYF. The CDR3 DNA sequence: TGTGCCAGCAGCTCCTATCCCTACGAGCAGTACTTC. The full variable domain, its missing parts supplied by reference TRBV11-2 and TRBJ2-7, is EAGVAQSPRYKIIEKRQSVAFWCNPISGHATLYWYQQILGQGPKLLIQFQNNGVVDDSQLPKDRFSAERLKGVDSTLKIQPAKLEDSAVYLCASSSYPYEQYFGPGTRLTVT.

With regard to this clone: The same CDR3 arises from other DNA sequences in this sample as well. In DNA, the CDR3 is TGTGCCAGCAGCCTCACTTCGAACTATGGCTACACCTTC. As protein: CASSLTSNYGYTF. This sequence joins TRBV27 and TRBJ1-2, with unresolved D. Between the trimmed V and J ends, which lost 6 bases and 2 bases, there was a span of 10 bases. This CDR3 region has 13 residues. Germline assignment: CDR1 MNHEY and CDR2 SMNVEV (reference sequence).

The rearrangement uses TRBV15 and TRBJ2-1; D is possibly TRBD2 (6 bases). Germline V gene lookup returns CDR1 LNHNV and CDR2 YYDKDF (reference sequence). The CDR3 totals 13 residues. Between the trimmed V and J ends, which lost 6 bases and 6 bases, there was a span of 12 bases. CDR3 in amino acids: CATSPRGLNEQFF. The CDR3 DNA is TGTGCCACCAGTCCCCGGGGACTCAATGAGCAGTTCTTC.

This clone appeared once. CDR3: CASSLFKGETTGELFF. CDR3 nucleotides: TGTGCCAGCAGTTTATTCAAGGGGGAGACGACCGGGGAGCTGTTTTTT. The chain carries TRBV27 and TRBJ2-2; a possible D gene is TRBD1 (6 bases). The CDR3 length is 16 residues. V lost 1 base and J lost 5, with 14 bases in between. Germline V CDR1 and CDR2: MNHEY, SMNVEV (reference sequence).

V is TRBV4-3 and J is TRBJ1-5, with TRBD1 matching over 9 bases. In germline, CDR1 is LGHNA, CDR2 YSLEER. The CDR3 is 16 residues long. The ends lost 4 bases at V and 3 bases at J; junction bases unmatched: 7. The DNA for the CDR3 is TGCGCCAGCAGCCGGGACAGGGCTGGGGCCAATCAGCCCCAGCATTTT. This translates into CASSRDRAGANQPQHF.

The rearrangement uses TRBV27 and TRBJ1-2; D is unclear. This CDR3 comprises 15 residues. V lost 5 bases to trimming and J lost 0 bases, with 13 bases between them. The germline gives CDR1 MNHEY, CDR2 SMNVEV (reference sequence). This CDR3 is CASSPREATNYGYTF. The CDR3 DNA follows: TGTGCCAGCAGTCCCCGGGAGGCAACTAACTATGGCTACACCTTC.

The rearrangement joins TRBV19 to TRBJ2-7; possibly TRBD2 for D (5 bases). In germline, CDR1 is LNHDA, CDR2 SQIVND (reference sequence). V lost 3 bases to trimming and J lost 3 bases, with 12 bases between them. The CDR3 runs to 14 residues. This CDR3 reads CASSIEERNYEQYF. The CDR3 DNA follows: TGTGCCAGTAGTATTGAGGAGCGGAACTACGAGCAGTACTTC.

J is TRBJ2-2 and V is TRBV7-9; no clear D gene. Germline V gene lookup returns CDR1 SEHNR and CDR2 FQNEAQ (reference sequence). This CDR3 spans 13 amino acids. Between the trimmed V and J ends, which lost 10 bases and 4 bases, there was a span of 13 bases. The CDR3 region has the DNA TGTGCCAACTCGATAGTGGTCACCGGGGAGCTGTTTTTT. This gives the protein CANSIVVTGELFF.

This sequence joins TRBV5-6 and TRBJ2-1; D ambiguous. V was trimmed by 1 base and J by 10 bases, leaving 15 bases between them. The germline CDR1 and CDR2 sequences are SGHDT and YYEEEE. The CDR3 extends over 14 amino acids. The CDR3 region is CASSLRNAPKEQFF. The CDR3 DNA reads TGTGCCAGCAGCTTGAGGAACGCCCCGAAGGAGCAGTTCTTC.

This chain connects TRBV2 to TRBJ1-4, with 11 nucleotides matching TRBD1. CDR1 is SNHLY and CDR2 is FYNNEI in the germline V gene. The CDR3 extends over 16 amino acids. With V trimmed by 6 bases and J by 8 bases, 11 bases remained unmatched. The chain's CDR3 is CASRWTGGAPGEKLFF. The CDR3, as DNA: TGTGCCAGCAGGTGGACAGGGGGCGCCCCGGGCGAAAAACTGTTTTTT. The entire variable domain, with the rest obtained from reference TRBV2 and TRBJ1-4, is as follows: EPEVTQTPSHQVTQMGQEVILRCVPISNHLYFYWYRQILGQKVEFLVSFYNNEISEKSEIFDDQFSVERPDGSNFTLKIRSTKLEDSAMYFCASRWTGGAPGEKLFFGSGTQLSVL.

The V gene is TRBV27, the J gene TRBJ2-7; possibly TRBD2 for D (6 bases). The CDR3 has 14 amino acids. V was pared by 5 bases and J by 5 bases, with 16 bases between. Germline V lookup: CDR1 MNHEY, CDR2 SMNVEV (reference sequence). The CDR3 sequence: CASSARGFVHEQYF. CDR3 nucleotides: TGTGCCAGCAGTGCCCGGGGGTTTGTCCACGAGCAGTACTTC.